The 29 T cell receptor beta chains given below trace back to one sample, sequenced in a study of CD8 T cells in ankylosing spondylitis. MiXCR, applied by TCRdb to the 5' RACE reads, yields one record per CDR3 protein. The table has roughly 230,000 distinct CDR3 sequences, 8% to 11% seen once; the top ten hold 2.6%. The sample taken for sequencing was blood, either unsorted or a sorted T cell fraction (not recorded which). Receptors originate from a male donor with ankylosing spondylitis or in good health (not recorded which).

This clonotype was picked up many times. V and J are TRBV13 and TRBJ1-6; possible D gene TRBD1, 5 bases. Trimming pared 1 base from V and 7 bases from J, leaving 14 bases between. Germline CDR1 PRHDT, CDR2 FYEKMQ (reference sequence). This CDR3 is built from 16 residues. The CDR3 loop reads CASSLVTGQGNSPLHF. The CDR3, as DNA: TGTGCCAGCAGCTTAGTGACGGGGCAGGGAAATTCACCCCTCCACTTT.

In its sample, this clonotype was seen many times. V gene TRBV18 combines with J gene TRBJ1-2; TRBD1 might be the D (5 bases). Germline V gives CDR1 KGHSH, CDR2 LQKENI. There are 14 residues in the CDR3. V was cut by 0 bases and J by 4 bases, with 9 bases left in between. DNA of the CDR3: TGTGCCAGCTCACCACCAGCAGGGCTCTATGGCTACACCTTC. Amino acids: CASSPPAGLYGYTF.

The sample holds many counts of this clonotype. V gene TRBV5-1 combines with J gene TRBJ1-1; D gene unclear. V was pared by 0 bases and J by 0 bases, with 12 bases between. The CDR3 totals 16 residues. Germline V gene lookup returns CDR1 SGHRS and CDR2 YFSETQ. CDR3 loop: CASSLAVKGVNTEAFF. The CDR3 region has the DNA TGCGCCAGCAGCTTGGCCGTAAAGGGAGTGAACACTGAAGCTTTCTTT.

In its sample, this clonotype was seen many times. This sequence joins TRBV3-1 and TRBJ2-3; perhaps TRBD2 as D (6 bases). Trimming removed 0 bases from V and 2 bases from J, with 15 bases in between. There are 17 residues in the CDR3. Germline CDR1 is LGHDT and CDR2 is YNNKEL (reference sequence). The CDR3 DNA reads as TGTGCCAGCAGCCAAGATGTAGGCGGGACCCTCACAGATACGCAGTATTTT. It encodes CASSQDVGGTLTDTQYF.

The chain uses TRBV20-1 and TRBJ2-5; tentative D call: TRBD2 (5 bases). Germline CDR1 is DFQATT and CDR2 is SNEGSKA (reference sequence). This CDR3 is built from 15 residues. Trimming stripped 1 base from V and 2 bases from J, with 14 bases between. CDR3 sequence (DNA): TGCAGTGCTAGAGCCCCACAGCGGAAACAAGAGACCCAGTACTTC. This encodes CSARAPQRKQETQYF.

This clonotype was recorded at least ten times. The chain carries TRBV10-3 and TRBJ2-3; 7 bases match TRBD1. From germline, CDR1 is ENHRY and CDR2 SYGVKD. CDR3 length: 12 amino acids. V shed 11 bases and J 1 base; nucleotides not matched to a gene: 3. In DNA, the CDR3 is TGTGCCCTTGGACAGGGCACAGATACGCAGTATTTT. Translating gives CALGQGTDTQYF.

As for this clonotype: This may be a read error, as it is one base from a much larger clone. V and J are TRBV7-6 and TRBJ2-2; tentatively, D is TRBD2 (5 bases). From germline, CDR1 is SGHVS and CDR2 FNYEAQ. The length of the CDR3 is 18 residues. V gave up 0 bases and J gave up 4 bases, with 18 bases separating them. CDR3 sequence (DNA): TGTGCCAGCAGCTTAGCGAAGAGGGTAGGTGTGGGCACCGGGGAGCTGTTTTTT. This codes for CASSLAKRVGVGTGELFF.

This clonotype showed up just a few times. The J gene is TRBJ2-7, the V gene TRBV10-1; D is ambiguous. V was shortened by 3 bases and J by 1 base, with 7 bases between the two germline ends. Looked up from germline, CDR1 is WNHNN and CDR2 is SYGVQD (reference sequence). This CDR3 comprises 13 residues. The CDR3, as DNA: TGCGCCAGCAGTGATTACAGTTCCTACGAGCAGTACTTC. As protein: CASSDYSSYEQYF.

This sequence joins TRBV5-1 and TRBJ2-1; the match to TRBD2 covers 10 bases. CDR1 and CDR2 (germline): SGHRS, YFSETQ. The J segment lost 5 bases and the V segment lost 2 bases, leaving 4 bases of the junction unmatched. This CDR3 has 15 residues. The CDR3 nucleotides are TGCGCCAGCAGCTTACCGGGACTAGCGAACAATGAGCAGTTCTTC. Translating it yields CASSLPGLANNEQFF.

This clonotype was detected a few times. The chain carries TRBV30 and TRBJ2-7; D uncertain. The length of the CDR3 is 12 residues. Germline V CDR1 and CDR2: GTSNPN, SVGIG (reference sequence). V was trimmed by 1 base and J by 7 bases, leaving 11 bases between them. The CDR3 reads CAWSGLGSEQYF. The CDR3 coding sequence is TGTGCCTGGAGTGGCCTGGGGTCGGAGCAGTACTTC.

In its sample, this clonotype was seen many times. This chain links TRBV12-3 or TRBV12-4 with TRBJ1-2; D gene ambiguous. V gave up 7 bases and J gave up 7 bases, with 22 bases separating them. There are 15 residues in the CDR3. CDR3 DNA sequence: TGTGCCAGCAACTCTGGGCCCCAACGGCCCGGTGGCTACACCTTC. Translating gives CASNSGPQRPGGYTF.

The sample holds a few counts of this clonotype. The chain recombines TRBV7-2 with TRBJ2-5; D call uncertain. Deletions cut 5 bases from V and 1 base from J, with 11 bases between. Germline assignment: CDR1 SGHTA and CDR2 FQGNSA. The length of the CDR3 is 14 residues. The CDR3 is CASSPQPSQETQYF. CDR3 DNA sequence: TGTGCCAGCAGCCCTCAGCCCAGCCAAGAGACCCAGTACTTC.

The chain joins TRBV12-3 or TRBV12-4 to TRBJ2-7; the D gene is possibly TRBD1 (5 bases). Trimming cost V 5 bases and J 2 bases, with 13 bases left between them. The CDR3 runs 14 residues. CDR3 in amino acids: CASSPRQSPYEQYF. The CDR3 DNA follows: TGTGCCAGCAGTCCGCGACAGAGTCCCTACGAGCAGTACTTC.

The chain couples TRBV27 to TRBJ1-1; tentatively, D is TRBD1 (5 bases). V lost 5 bases and J 4 bases, leaving 14 bases between the germline ends. The length of the CDR3 is 14 residues. The germline gives CDR1 MNHEY, CDR2 SMNVEV (reference sequence). Written as DNA, the CDR3 is TGTGCCAGCAGTCCACGGGGGAGACGCACTGAAGCTTTCTTT. It codes for CASSPRGRRTEAFF.

This clonotype came up many times. J is TRBJ2-1 and V is TRBV10-3, with D perhaps assigned TRBD1 or TRBD2 (5 bases each). CDR3 length equals 13 residues. Germline V gene sequence: CDR1 ENHRY, CDR2 SYGVKD. V was pared by 0 bases and J by 8 bases, with 8 bases between. CDR3 sequence reads: CAISESGADEQFF. The CDR3, as DNA: TGTGCCATCAGTGAGTCCGGGGCCGATGAGCAGTTCTTC.

This rearrangement joins TRBV30 to TRBJ1-2; 9 bases agree with TRBD1. The CDR3 contains 14 residues. Germline assignment: CDR1 GTSNPN and CDR2 SVGIG (reference sequence). J gave up 3 bases and V 2 bases, and 4 bases lay outside the gene matches. The CDR3 sequence: CAWSRDRAHYGYTF. The CDR3 bases are TGTGCCTGGAGTCGGGACAGGGCACACTATGGCTACACCTTC. Together with reference TRBV30 and TRBJ1-2, the CDR3 gives the full variable domain: SQTIHQWPATLVQPVGSPLSLECTVEGTSNPNLYWYRQAAGRGLQLLFYSVGIGQISSEVPQNLSASRPQDRQFILSSKKLLLSDSGFYLCAWSRDRAHYGYTFGSGTRLTVV.

Only a few counts were recorded for this clonotype. The rearrangement joins TRBV6-1 to TRBJ2-3, with 10 bases aligning to TRBD1. With V trimmed by 8 bases and J by 0 bases, 5 bases remained unmatched. This CDR3 is 15 amino acids long. Germline V lookup: CDR1 MNHNS, CDR2 SASEGT. The CDR3 DNA sequence: TGTGCCAGCCGGGACAGGGGCCTTAGCACAGATACGCAGTATTTT. Translation: CASRDRGLSTDTQYF.

This clonotype was seen many times. The genes are TRBV6-5 and TRBJ1-5; 9 bases align to TRBD1. V lost 7 bases and J lost 7; bases outside the gene matches: 8. Germline lookup yields CDR1 MNHEY and CDR2 SVGAGI. The CDR3 sequence is 14 residues long. The DNA for the CDR3 is TGTGCCAGCATTATGACAGGGGGTATACAGCCCCAGCATTTT. This codes for CASIMTGGIQPQHF.

This clonotype was recorded at least ten times. The chain has TRBV6-6 and TRBJ2-1; D gene unclear. The CDR3 consists of 13 residues. The V end was cut by 0 bases, the J end by 5 bases, with 5 bases between. Germline V gives CDR1 MNHNY, CDR2 SVGAGI (reference sequence). The CDR3 nucleotides read TGTGCCAGCAGTTACTCCACCCACAATGAGCAGTTCTTC. This encodes CASSYSTHNEQFF.

This clonotype came up a few times. The J gene is TRBJ2-1, the V gene TRBV2, with 12 positions matching TRBD2. The CDR3 spans 15 residues. Germline V gene lookup returns CDR1 SNHLY and CDR2 FYNNEI. Losses at the gene ends were 6 bases for V and 5 bases for J; bases not matched to a gene: 5. CDR3: CASSALAGGNNEQFF. The CDR3 nucleotides read TGTGCCAGCAGCGCACTAGCGGGAGGAAACAATGAGCAGTTCTTC.

This clonotype came up many times. The chain carries TRBV12-3 or TRBV12-4 and TRBJ2-7, with TRBD1 matching 12 bases. The CDR3 runs 15 residues. Trimming cost V 5 bases and J 6 bases; bases outside gene matches: 8. The DNA of the CDR3 is TGTGCCAGCAGTATGAGGGACAGGGGGCTCTCCGAGCAGTACTTC. Its protein product is CASSMRDRGLSEQYF.

Notes on this clonotype: This clone may be a read error of a much larger clone one base away. The chain links TRBV27 to TRBJ1-4, with D unclear. Germline CDR1 and CDR2: MNHEY and SMNVEV (reference sequence). The CDR3 is made up of 15 amino acids. The CDR3 sequence: CAGSFIGPTAGKLFF. The CDR3, as DNA: TGTGCCGGCAGTTTTATTGGACCGACGGCTGGAAAACTGTTTTTT.

This clonotype was detected many times. Here the CDR3 reads CASSFQPGLAGQETQYF. The CDR3 DNA reads as TGTGCCAGCAGCTTTCAGCCGGGACTAGCGGGACAAGAGACCCAGTACTTC. The chain employs TRBV11-2 and TRBJ2-5; 13 nucleotides align to TRBD2. CDR1 and CDR2 from the germline V gene are SGHAT and FQNNGV. The CDR3 extends over 17 amino acids. With 3 bases clipped from V and 2 bases from J, the junction kept 6 bases outside the gene matches. The whole variable domain, filled in from reference TRBV11-2 and TRBJ2-5, reads EAGVAQSPRYKIIEKRQSVAFWCNPISGHATLYWYQQILGQGPKLLIQFQNNGVVDDSQLPKDRFSAERLKGVDSTLKIQPAKLEDSAVYLCASSFQPGLAGQETQYFGPGTRLLVL.

This clonotype showed up many times. This chain uses TRBV5-1 with TRBJ2-2; D unclear. This CDR3 comprises 15 residues. V was pared by 3 bases and J by 2 bases, with 11 bases between. In germline, CDR1 is SGHRS, CDR2 YFSETQ. CDR3 DNA: TGCGCCAGCAGCTCCCCTGGACCAAACACCGGGGAGCTGTTTTTT. This translates into CASSSPGPNTGELFF.

The chain recombines TRBV3-1 with TRBJ2-5; D might be TRBD2 (6 bases). CDR1 and CDR2 from the germline V gene are LGHDT and YNNKEL (reference sequence). CDR3 length: 13 amino acids. CDR3 region: CASWPGTGETQYF. The CDR3 nucleotides are TGTGCATCCTGGCCGGGGACTGGAGAGACCCAGTACTTC.

The sample holds many counts of this clonotype. This chain uses TRBV20-1 with TRBJ1-5; possible D gene TRBD1, 5 bases. Looked up from germline, CDR1 is DFQATT and CDR2 is SNEGSKA (reference sequence). V was pared by 3 bases and J by 5 bases, with 14 bases between. This CDR3 spans 14 amino acids. The chain's CDR3 is CSASKRGGDQPQHF. In DNA form, the CDR3 reads TGCAGTGCTAGCAAGAGGGGAGGAGATCAGCCCCAGCATTTT.

This clonotype was detected many times. The chain uses TRBV27 and TRBJ2-5; D might be TRBD1 or TRBD2, each matching 7 bases. The CDR3 consists of 16 residues. Trimming shortened V by 6 bases and J by 5 bases, and 22 bases separated the two germline ends. Germline V gene sequence: CDR1 MNHEY, CDR2 SMNVEV (reference sequence). The DNA for the CDR3 is TGTGCCAGCAGCCCGACCAGGGGGGGGGTAGTGGAGACCCAGTACTTC. This codes for CASSPTRGGVVETQYF.

The chain joins TRBV6-1 to TRBJ2-7; D not certain. This CDR3 has 15 residues. Germline V gives CDR1 MNHNS, CDR2 SASEGT. The V end lost 5 bases, the J end lost 3 bases, and 17 bases lay between the germline ends. The CDR3 DNA reads as TGTGCCAGCAGTATGACCTGGGGTGCGATCTACGAGCAGTACTTC. Translating it yields CASSMTWGAIYEQYF.

In this sample, this clonotype turned up many times. The chain joins TRBV24-1 to TRBJ2-1; a possible D gene is TRBD1 (5 bases). Deletions cut 2 bases from V and 8 bases from J, with 9 bases between. The length of the CDR3 is 13 residues. Germline values: CDR1 KGHDR, CDR2 SFDVKD. The CDR3 reads CATSDSDKHEQFF. The CDR3 nucleotides are TGTGCCACCAGTGATTCGGACAAACATGAGCAGTTCTTC.